Each of the 26 T cell receptor beta chains below was sequenced from the same sample in a study of beta chain features in type 1 diabetes. Expressed TCRB transcripts were sequenced after all isolated RNA was converted to cDNA. Clones were sequenced by immunoSEQ multiplex PCR, and TCRdb holds only the in-frame ones, with some missing. The table includes fewer than 900,000 clones, 17% detected once. The sequenced sample was naive CD4+ T cells from blood. The receptors here all came from a woman aged 18-30 years in good health.

The gene calls are TRBV27 and TRBJ2-2, with 7 bases that match TRBD1. The J segment lost 1 base and the V segment lost 6 bases, leaving 2 bases of the junction unmatched. From germline, CDR1 is MNHEY and CDR2 SMNVEV (reference sequence). The CDR3 covers 14 residues. CDR3 region: CASRTGMNTGELFF. For the CDR3, the DNA is TGTGCCAGCAGGACAGGGATGAACACCGGGGAGCTGTTTTTT.

On this clone itself: The identical CDR3 is also encoded by other nucleotide sequences in the sample. The chain is built from TRBV7-2 and TRBJ1-1; D is unresolved. V was pared by 4 bases and J by 0 bases, with 6 bases between. This CDR3 comprises 13 residues. The germline gives CDR1 SGHTA, CDR2 FQGNSA. The CDR3 bases are TGTGCCAGCAGCTGGCGAGTGAACACTGAAGCTTTCTTT. Encoded protein: CASSWRVNTEAFF. Full variable domain (missing parts from reference TRBV7-2 and TRBJ1-1): GAGVSQSPSNKVTEKGKDVELRCDPISGHTALYWYRQSLGQGLEFLIYFQGNSAPDKSGLPSDRFSAERTGGSVSTLTIQRTQQEDSAVYLCASSWRVNTEAFFGQGTRLTVV.

This clone appeared a few times. The chain's CDR3 is CASKKDRPNQPQHF. Written as DNA, the CDR3 is TGTGCCAGCAAGAAGGACAGACCCAATCAGCCCCAGCATTTT. The chain combines TRBV2 with TRBJ1-5, with D possibly TRBD1 on 6 matching bases. Germline V gives CDR1 SNHLY, CDR2 FYNNEI. Trimming stripped 7 bases from V and 3 bases from J, with 13 bases between. The CDR3 spans 14 residues.

A few counts support this clone. The chain joins TRBV19 to TRBJ1-5; D unclear. Trimming removed 3 bases from V and 3 bases from J, with 12 bases in between. Germline CDR1 reads LNHDA; CDR2 reads SQIVND (reference sequence). The CDR3 has 15 amino acids. The CDR3 DNA reads TGTGCCAGTAGTATGTGGACGGACTCCAATCAGCCCCAGCATTTT. It encodes CASSMWTDSNQPQHF.

This clone was seen only a few times. V usage is TRBV7-9 and J usage is TRBJ2-2; unclear D gene. V dropped 0 bases and J dropped 1 base, with 6 bases sitting between them. The germline CDR1 and CDR2 sequences are SEHNR and FQNEAQ (reference sequence). CDR3 length: 15 residues. The CDR3 DNA reads TGTGCCAGCAGCTTAGCAGTAGGGAACACCGGGGAGCTGTTTTTT. Translation gives CASSLAVGNTGELFF.

This clone came up a few times. The gene calls are TRBV27 and TRBJ2-7, with D tentatively TRBD1 (5 bases). With 7 bases removed from V and 2 bases from J, the gap between germline ends came to 18 bases. Germline V lookup: CDR1 MNHEY, CDR2 SMNVEV (reference sequence). The CDR3 consists of 15 residues. In DNA form, the CDR3 reads TGTGCCAGCAAGTCGAGTTACCAGGGTACCTACGAGCAGTACTTC. Translating it yields CASKSSYQGTYEQYF.

This clone showed up just a few times. The V gene is TRBV5-1, the J gene TRBJ2-1, with 7 bases matching TRBD1. The germline gives CDR1 SGHRS, CDR2 YFSETQ. The junction had 11 bases not matched to a gene; V was cut back by 4 bases and J by 4 bases. This CDR3 contains 16 residues. CDR3 sequence reads: CASSPTGEGEYNEQFF. The DNA for the CDR3 is TGCGCCAGCAGCCCCACAGGGGAAGGGGAATACAATGAGCAGTTCTTC. Filled out from reference TRBV5-1 and TRBJ2-1, the complete variable domain reads KAGVTQTPRYLIKTRGQQVTLSCSPISGHRSVSWYQQTPGQGLQFLFEYFSETQRNKGNFPGRFSGRQFSNSRSEMNVSTLELGDSALYLCASSPTGEGEYNEQFFGPGTRLTVL.

This clone was detected a few times. The chain combines TRBV4-2 with TRBJ1-2, with TRBD1 matching over 7 bases. Looked up from germline, CDR1 is LGHNA and CDR2 is YNFKEQ. V lost 0 bases, J lost 8 bases, and 9 bases stayed unmatched. The length of the CDR3 is 15 residues. CDR3 nucleotides: TGTGCCAGCAGCCAAGATGCACAGGGGAGGCTGGGCTACACCTTC. This encodes CASSQDAQGRLGYTF.

This clone occurred a few times. The chain employs TRBV18 and TRBJ1-2; TRBD1 matches at 10 bases. Germline V gives CDR1 KGHSH, CDR2 LQKENI. V was pared by 3 bases and J by 2 bases, with 6 bases of the junction left unmatched. CDR3 length: 16 residues. The CDR3 protein is CASSPIPGQGNYGYTF. The CDR3 DNA reads as TGTGCCAGCTCACCGATACCGGGACAGGGGAACTATGGCTACACCTTC.

This clone occurred a few times. CDR3 loop: CASRPPAAGGQPQHF. The DNA for the CDR3 is TGTGCCAGCAGGCCCCCGGCGGCGGGCGGTCAGCCCCAGCATTTT. The V gene is TRBV28, the J gene TRBJ1-5; D call uncertain. The CDR3 runs 15 residues. Germline lookup yields CDR1 MDHEN and CDR2 SYDVKM. V was trimmed by 6 bases and J by 6 bases, leaving 18 bases between them.

This clone was detected only a few times. The chain uses TRBV10-2 and TRBJ2-3; 7 nucleotides align to TRBD2. With 3 bases clipped from V and 6 bases from J, the junction kept 3 bases outside the gene matches. Germline V CDR1 and CDR2: WSHSY, SAAADI. The CDR3 contains 13 residues. CDR3 sequence: CASSDRGGDTQYF. Written as DNA, the CDR3 is TGCGCCAGCAGTGATCGGGGAGGGGATACGCAGTATTTT.

The chain joins TRBV6-6 to TRBJ2-5, with D possibly called TRBD1 or TRBD2 (6 bases each). With 0 bases removed from V and 4 bases from J, the gap between germline ends came to 9 bases. This CDR3 contains 14 residues. The V gene's germline CDR1 is MNHNY and CDR2 SVGAGI (reference sequence). CDR3 bases: TGTGCCAGCAGTTACTCGGGGGGCCGAGAGACCCAGTACTTC. It yields the protein CASSYSGGRETQYF.

The gene calls are TRBV11-2 and TRBJ2-5, with TRBD1 matching 8 bases. V gave up 8 bases and J gave up 3 bases; unmatched junction bases: 5. Germline assignment: CDR1 SGHAT and CDR2 FQNNGV. There are 13 residues in the CDR3. CDR3 sequence (DNA): TGTGCCAGCCGCGACAGGGGAGAAGAGACCCAGTACTTC. Amino acids: CASRDRGEETQYF.

This clone has just a few counts. The chain is built from TRBV7-9 and TRBJ2-1, with TRBD1 identical over 7 bases. The CDR3 has 15 residues. CDR1 is SEHNR and CDR2 is FQNEAQ in the germline V gene (reference sequence). The V gene end was trimmed by 5 bases and the J gene end by 6 bases; junction bases not matched to a gene: 10. CDR3 region: CASSPRGIPLNEQFF. CDR3 bases: TGTGCCAGCAGCCCCAGGGGGATCCCCCTCAATGAGCAGTTCTTC.

This clone was detected only a few times. V and J are TRBV5-4 and TRBJ2-1, with 14 bases identical to TRBD2. Trimming removed 6 bases from V and 6 bases from J; junction bases left unmatched: 17. Germline CDR1 and CDR2: SGHNT and YYREEE (reference sequence). This CDR3 spans 19 amino acids. CDR3 residues: CASNNLGTSGRALANEQFF. The CDR3 region has the DNA TGTGCCAGCAATAACTTGGGGACTAGCGGGAGAGCACTTGCCAATGAGCAGTTCTTC.

This clone has just a few counts. The chain links TRBV5-1 to TRBJ1-3; the match to TRBD1 covers 9 bases. Germline assignment: CDR1 SGHRS and CDR2 YFSETQ. This CDR3 spans 15 amino acids. J gave up 4 bases and V 6 bases, and 8 bases lay outside the gene matches. The CDR3 loop is CASTPGTGTGNTIYF. CDR3 coding DNA: TGCGCCAGCACCCCAGGGACAGGGACGGGAAACACCATATATTTT.

The chain couples TRBV5-4 to TRBJ2-2; 9 nucleotides agree with TRBD1. The V segment lost 4 bases and the J segment 2 bases; nucleotides outside the gene matches: 6. CDR3 length: 16 amino acids. CDR1 and CDR2 from the germline V gene are SGHNT and YYREEE (reference sequence). The CDR3 region is CASSANRGQNTGELFF. CDR3 bases: TGTGCCAGCAGCGCCAACAGGGGGCAAAACACCGGGGAGCTGTTTTTT.

This chain connects TRBV6-6 to TRBJ2-5; D possibly uses TRBD1 or TRBD2 (5 bases each). Germline V gene lookup returns CDR1 MNHNY and CDR2 SVGAGI (reference sequence). The CDR3 consists of 12 residues. V was pared by 8 bases and J by 5 bases, with 12 bases between. Here the CDR3 DNA reads TGTGCCAGCGGACCCGGGGCGGAGACCCAGTACTTC. Protein product: CASGPGAETQYF.

This chain joins TRBV7-2 and TRBJ2-1; D unresolved. The CDR3 spans 14 residues. CDR1 SGHTA and CDR2 FQGNSA come from the germline V gene. The V end lost 1 base, the J end lost 4 bases, and 8 bases lay between the germline ends. The CDR3 DNA sequence: TGTGCCAGCAGCTTAGTTGCGGAATACAATGAGCAGTTCTTC. Amino acid sequence: CASSLVAEYNEQFF.

This chain uses TRBV27 with TRBJ2-1; D remains unclear. CDR3 length equals 15 residues. V lost 5 bases and J lost 4, with 15 bases in between. Per germline, CDR1 MNHEY and CDR2 SMNVEV (reference sequence). The CDR3 DNA reads TGTGCCAGCAGTAACAGTGGAGTTACTTACAATGAGCAGTTCTTC. Its protein product is CASSNSGVTYNEQFF.

The chain joins TRBV27 to TRBJ2-5, with 9 bases fitting TRBD1. Trimming took 0 bases from V and 5 from J; bases not matched to a gene: 13. The CDR3 runs 18 residues. Germline CDR1 is MNHEY and CDR2 is SMNVEV (reference sequence). CDR3 sequence reads: CASSLSDEFYRGQETQYF. CDR3 nucleotide sequence: TGTGCCAGCAGTTTATCGGATGAATTTTACAGGGGGCAGGAGACCCAGTACTTC.

There are a few counts of this clone. The chain combines TRBV28 with TRBJ2-1; no firm D call. V gave up 6 bases and J gave up 4 bases, with 10 bases separating them. There are 13 residues in the CDR3. The germline gives CDR1 MDHEN, CDR2 SYDVKM. CDR3 in amino acids: CASRDYGYNEQFF. CDR3 in DNA: TGTGCCAGCAGGGATTACGGGTACAATGAGCAGTTCTTC.

This clone was detected a few times. The V call is TRBV28, the J call TRBJ2-5; 9 nucleotides match TRBD1. This CDR3 contains 15 residues. The V gene's germline CDR1 is MDHEN and CDR2 SYDVKM. The trim removed 6 bases at V and 5 bases at J, leaving 10 bases unmatched. The CDR3 nucleotides are TGTGCCAGCAGCCACCGGGACAGGGTTTTGGAGACCCAGTACTTC. As protein: CASSHRDRVLETQYF.

This clone occurred a few times. This sequence joins TRBV7-2 and TRBJ1-2; 7 bases align to TRBD1. V dropped 0 bases and J dropped 4; count of bases not matched to a gene: 8. Germline CDR1 and CDR2: SGHTA and FQGNSA. The CDR3 spans 16 residues. The CDR3 DNA follows: TGTGCCAGCAGCTTAGCGCCCGGGACAGAGACCTATGGCTACACCTTC. It specifies CASSLAPGTETYGYTF.

J is TRBJ2-5 and V is TRBV11-2; 7 bases align to TRBD1. Germline loops: CDR1 SGHAT, CDR2 FQNNGV. The CDR3 totals 15 residues. The junction had 15 bases not matched to a gene; V was cut back by 4 bases and J by 10 bases. In nucleotides, the CDR3 is TGTGCCAGCAGCTCCTCTAGAGGGGTGACAGGGATCCAGTACTTC. Translated, it gives CASSSSRGVTGIQYF.

In this sample, this clone turned up a few times. The rearrangement joins TRBV2 to TRBJ2-5, with 7 bases that match TRBD2. V was clipped by 7 bases and J by 4 bases; unmatched bases: 12. The CDR3 consists of 15 residues. Germline CDR1 reads SNHLY; CDR2 reads FYNNEI. CDR3 DNA sequence: TGTGCCAGCAAAATGAGGACTAGTCTGGGAGAGACCCAGTACTTC. This encodes CASKMRTSLGETQYF.